Listed below are T cell receptor beta chains from one sample, sequenced in a study of control samples from healthy donors and cancer patients. The data were produced by immunoSEQ multiplex PCR, yet TCRdb's version contains in-frame clones alone and is incomplete. The data contain 100,000 to 150,000 clones, roughly 87% of them singletons. Sequencing used blood. These TCRs come from a man in his late teens or twenties in good health. Both conserved end residues are part of each CDR3. D genes are given only for firm matches. Clone size appears in some rows only: once, few, many, or a class for an expanded clone.

size	V	length	J	D	DNA	CDR3
.	TRBV28	16	TRBJ1-5	.	TGTGCCAGCGGCTTCGTAGGAGGGGGTTCAAATCAGCCCCAGCATTTT	CASGFVGGGSNQPQHF
.	TRBV7-2	15	TRBJ2-1	TRBD2	TGTGCCAGCAGCTTAGGACTAGCGGGAAACAATGAGCAGTTCTTC	CASSLGLAGNNEQFF
.	TRBV28	12	TRBJ1-2	.	TGTGCCAGCAGTCCGGGCCCTGAGGGCTACACCTTC	CASSPGPEGYTF
.	TRBV5-1	16	TRBJ2-3	TRBD2	TGCGCCAGCAGCTTGGACGATCGAGCGGGAGGAGATACGCAGTATTTT	CASSLDDRAGGDTQYF
.	TRBV21-1	16	TRBJ2-1	.	TGTGCCAGCAGCCTTCGACACCTACGGTTTCACAATGAGCAGTTCTTC	CASSLRHLRFHNEQFF
once	TRBV30	15	TRBJ2-1	TRBD1	TGTGCCTGGAGTACCAGGCAGGGGGTAGGCAATGAGCAGTTCTTC	CAWSTRQGVGNEQFF
.	TRBV5-4	14	TRBJ2-1	TRBD1	TGTGCCAGCAGCCGCCGGGACAGCTACAATGAGCAGTTCTTC	CASSRRDSYNEQFF
.	TRBV19	12	TRBJ2-7	TRBD1	TGTGCCAGTAGGGCAGGGGGCGGCGAGCAGTACTTC	CASRAGGGEQYF
.	TRBV7-9	17	TRBJ1-2	TRBD1	TGTGCCAGCAGCTTAGCCCGAGGACAGGGAGAGGACTATGGCTACACCTTC	CASSLARGQGEDYGYTF
.	TRBV27	13	TRBJ1-1	.	TGTGCCAGCAGGCAATCCTTGGGTCATGAAGCTTTCTTT	CASRQSLGHEAFF
.	TRBV7-9	16	TRBJ1-2	TRBD1	TGTGCCAGCAGCTTAACCGGGACAGGCCTGAACTATGGCTACACCTTC	CASSLTGTGLNYGYTF
few	TRBV5-6	15	TRBJ2-3	TRBD1	TGTGCCAGCAGCCTATTCGACAGGGTCCACGATACGCAGTATTTT	CASSLFDRVHDTQYF
.	TRBV10-2	14	TRBJ1-5	.	TGCGCCAGCAGTGAGTGGGGTTCCAATCAGCCCCAGCATTTT	CASSEWGSNQPQHF
.	TRBV11-2	16	TRBJ2-5	TRBD2	TGTGCCAGCAGTTCTCGGACTAGCCGGACCGGAGAGACCCAGTACTTC	CASSSRTSRTGETQYF
.	TRBV19	15	TRBJ2-1	TRBD1	TGTGCCAGTAGTAGCCGGGACAGGGGGCCCAATGAGCAGTTCTTC	CASSSRDRGPNEQFF
.	TRBV12-3/TRBV12-4	11	TRBJ2-7	.	TGTGCCAGCAGCCAAGGTTACGAGCAGTACTTC	CASSQGYEQYF
.	TRBV14	14	TRBJ1-2	.	TGTGCCAGCAGCCAAGATTACACGGCGGGGGGCTACACCTTC	CASSQDYTAGGYTF
.	TRBV6-5	12	TRBJ1-1	TRBD1	TGTGCCAGCAGACTTAACAGGGGGCCAGCTTTCTTT	CASRLNRGPAFF
.	TRBV5-1	12	TRBJ2-1	.	TGCGCCAGCAGCTTGGATTACAATGAGCAGTTCTTC	CASSLDYNEQFF
once	TRBV18	15	TRBJ1-4	.	TGTGCCAGCTCACTTGACGGGGCATCGCCTGAAAAACTGTTTTTT	CASSLDGASPEKLFF
.	TRBV19	16	TRBJ1-4	.	TGTGCCAGTAGCCCCACTACAGGGTTTCGCAATGAAAAACTGTTTTTT	CASSPTTGFRNEKLFF
.	TRBV28	14	TRBJ1-1	TRBD1	TGTGCCAGCAGTTTTACAGGGGGCGTCACTGAAGCTTTCTTT	CASSFTGGVTEAFF
once	TRBV5-8	18	TRBJ2-5	TRBD2	TGTGCCAGCAGCTTGGTGGCACTAGCGGGACCCCACGGGGAGACCCAGTACTTC	CASSLVALAGPHGETQYF
.	TRBV9	15	TRBJ1-1	TRBD1	TGTGCCAGCAGCAAACTAAAGGGGGCGGACACTGAAGCTTTCTTT	CASSKLKGADTEAFF
.	TRBV10-3	15	TRBJ2-7	.	TGTGCCATCAGTGAAAGCGTGGTCGCCTCCTACGAGCAGTACTTC	CAISESVVASYEQYF
.	TRBV5-1	15	TRBJ2-3	.	TGCGCCAGCAGCTCCGACCGTTCTGGTACAGATACGCAGTATTTT	CASSSDRSGTDTQYF